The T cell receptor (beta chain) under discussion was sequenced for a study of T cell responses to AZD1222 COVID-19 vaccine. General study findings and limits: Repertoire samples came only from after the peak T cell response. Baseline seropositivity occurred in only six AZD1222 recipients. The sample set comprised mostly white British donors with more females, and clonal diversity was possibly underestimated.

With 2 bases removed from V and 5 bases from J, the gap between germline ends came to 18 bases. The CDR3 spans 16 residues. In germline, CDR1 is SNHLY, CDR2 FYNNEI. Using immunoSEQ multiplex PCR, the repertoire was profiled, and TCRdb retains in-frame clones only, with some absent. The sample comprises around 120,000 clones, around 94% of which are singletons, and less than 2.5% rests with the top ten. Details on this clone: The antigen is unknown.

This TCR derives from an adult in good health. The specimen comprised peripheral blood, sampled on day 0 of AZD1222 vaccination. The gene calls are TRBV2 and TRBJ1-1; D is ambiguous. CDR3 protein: CASSEFPRARYTEAFF. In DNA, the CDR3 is TGTGCCAGCAGTGAATTCCCAAGGGCGCGGTATACTGAAGCTTTCTTT.